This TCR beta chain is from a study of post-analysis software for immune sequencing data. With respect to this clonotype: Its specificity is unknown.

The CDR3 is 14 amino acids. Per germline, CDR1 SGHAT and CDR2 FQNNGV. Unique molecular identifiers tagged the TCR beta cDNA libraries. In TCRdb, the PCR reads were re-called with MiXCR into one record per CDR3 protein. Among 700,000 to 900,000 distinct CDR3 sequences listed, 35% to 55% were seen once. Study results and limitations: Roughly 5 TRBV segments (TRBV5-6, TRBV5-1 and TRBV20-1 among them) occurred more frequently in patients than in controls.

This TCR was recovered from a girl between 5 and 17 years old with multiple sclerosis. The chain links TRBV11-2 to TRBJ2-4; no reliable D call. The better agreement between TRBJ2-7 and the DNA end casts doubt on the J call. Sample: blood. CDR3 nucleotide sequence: TGTGCCAGCAGCTTAGTTGGGGTCTCGCACGAGCAGTACTTC. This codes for CASSLVGVSHEQYF.